The source of this T cell receptor (beta chain) is a study of T-cell reconstitution after alpha-beta-depleted transplantation in children. The ends were cut back, 0 bases at V and 6 bases at J, with 20 bases in the middle. The CDR3 runs 17 residues. Germline values: CDR1 MGHRA, CDR2 YSYEKL. Unique molecular identifiers were used in preparing the TCRbeta library. Each CDR3 protein is one row after TCRdb ran MiXCR on the PCR reads. The data show fewer than 700,000 distinct CDR3 sequences, roughly 24% seen once. This clonotype was detected ten times or more. Its antigen is undetermined. Overall study results and limits: The authors attributed T-cell counts and diversity one year after transplant mostly to newly produced T cells.

The chain carries TRBV4-1 and TRBJ1-1; a possible D gene is TRBD1 (5 bases). The sequencing here drew on PBMCs, mostly from graft donor cells, taken 360 days after TCRalphabeta/CD19-depleted stem cell transplant. This clonotype was sampled from a boy under two years old who had a stem cell transplant for acute myeloid leukemia, so the T cells may come from the graft donor. The CDR3: CASSQDPFSGFVPEAFF. The DNA of the CDR3 is TGCGCCAGCAGCCAAGATCCTTTCTCAGGGTTCGTCCCTGAAGCTTTCTTT.